This T cell receptor (beta chain) came from a study of T-cell reconstitution after alpha-beta-depleted transplantation in children. Study outcomes and limitations: In patients about two months after transplant, alpha-beta T cells reportedly arose from several hundred expanded graft clones. The authors attributed T-cell counts and diversity one year after transplant mostly to newly produced T cells. High day-60 TCRbeta diversity in some patients came from surviving recipient T cells and thymic progenitors.

This clonotype was seen only a few times. Its antigen is still unknown. The CDR3 spans 13 residues. Between the trimmed V and J ends, which lost 4 bases and 4 bases, there was a span of 12 bases. The germline V gene has CDR1 SGHRS and CDR2 YFSETQ. A TCRbeta library incorporating unique molecular identifiers was prepared. TCRdb passed the PCR reads through MiXCR, listing each CDR3 protein once. This sample has around 960,000 distinct CDR3 sequences, with about 30% found just once. The chain links TRBV5-1 to TRBJ2-7; D ambiguous. The receptor's source is a boy younger than two who had a stem cell transplant for SCID, so the T cells may come from the graft donor. Sequencing used PBMCs, mostly from graft donor cells, obtained 360 days after TCRalphabeta/CD19-depleted stem cell transplant. The CDR3 DNA reads TGCGCCAGCAGCCCCCAGTTGGGATACGAGCAGTACTTC. Translated: CASSPQLGYEQYF.